This T cell receptor (beta chain) appears in the sequencing data of a study of T cells in Graves' hyperthyroidism and ophthalmopathy. Study-level results: Blood also showed most of the thyroid clonotypes that were expanded above 0.001. Ophthalmopathy stood apart from stable hyperthyroidism in a 13 V-J model.

Germline V lookup: CDR1 MDHEN, CDR2 SYDVKM. With V trimmed by 6 bases and J by 6 bases, 9 bases remained unmatched. CDR3 length equals 14 residues. From RNA transcripts, TCR beta CDR3 regions were amplified. A first-round RT-PCR of the TCR CDR3 used the HTBI primer set. In TCRdb, the multiplex PCR reads were re-called with MiXCR into one record per CDR3 protein. The data show about half a million distinct CDR3 sequences, less than 25% seen once. With regard to this clonotype: The target antigen is unknown.

This TCR came from a man younger than 30 with Graves' hyperthyroidism. Sequenced sample: blood. V is TRBV28 and J is TRBJ2-7; 9 bases are a match to TRBD1. The CDR3 DNA follows: TGTGCCAGCAGCCCCGGGACAGGGCCCATCGAGCAGTACTTC. Translating it yields CASSPGTGPIEQYF.